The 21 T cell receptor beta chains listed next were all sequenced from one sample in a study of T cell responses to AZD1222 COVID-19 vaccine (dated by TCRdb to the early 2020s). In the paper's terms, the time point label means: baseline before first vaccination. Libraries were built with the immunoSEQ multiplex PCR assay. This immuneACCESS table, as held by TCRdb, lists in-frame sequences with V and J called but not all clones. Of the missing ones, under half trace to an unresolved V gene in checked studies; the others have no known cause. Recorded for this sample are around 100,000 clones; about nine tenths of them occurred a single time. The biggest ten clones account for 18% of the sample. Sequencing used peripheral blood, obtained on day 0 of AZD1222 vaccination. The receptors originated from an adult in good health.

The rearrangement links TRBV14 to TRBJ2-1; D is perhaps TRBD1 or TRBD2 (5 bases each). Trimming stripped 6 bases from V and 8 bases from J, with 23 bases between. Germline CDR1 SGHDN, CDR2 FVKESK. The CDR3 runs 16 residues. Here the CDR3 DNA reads TGTGCCAGCAGTCAGGGAGTGGGGCGGCGGTTCTATGAGCAGTTCTTC. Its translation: CASSQGVGRRFYEQFF.

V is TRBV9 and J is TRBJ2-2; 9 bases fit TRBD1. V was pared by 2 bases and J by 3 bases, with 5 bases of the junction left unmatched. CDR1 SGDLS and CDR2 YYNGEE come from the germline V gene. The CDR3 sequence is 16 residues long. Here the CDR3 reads CASSVGTGRDTGELFF. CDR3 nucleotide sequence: TGTGCCAGCAGCGTGGGGACAGGGAGGGACACCGGGGAGCTGTTTTTT.

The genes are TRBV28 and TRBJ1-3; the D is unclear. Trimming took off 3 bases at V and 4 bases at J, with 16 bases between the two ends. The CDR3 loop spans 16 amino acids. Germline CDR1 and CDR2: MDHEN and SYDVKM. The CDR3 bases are TGTGCCAGCAGTTTGGTAGGGCTGGCGGGCGGAAACACCATATATTTT. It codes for CASSLVGLAGGNTIYF.

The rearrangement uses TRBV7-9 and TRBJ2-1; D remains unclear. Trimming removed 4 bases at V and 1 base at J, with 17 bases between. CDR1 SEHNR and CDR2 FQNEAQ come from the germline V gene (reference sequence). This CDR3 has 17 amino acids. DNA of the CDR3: TGTGCCAGCAGCTCCCCTCCAAGCCTTCTATCCTACAATGAGCAGTTCTTC. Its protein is CASSSPPSLLSYNEQFF.

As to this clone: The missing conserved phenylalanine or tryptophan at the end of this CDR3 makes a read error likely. The CDR3 loop is CASSIGDGGNSPLHL. The CDR3 region has the DNA TGTGCCAGTAGTATTGGGGACGGGGGTAATTCACCCCTCCACCTT. The chain uses TRBV19 and TRBJ1-6, with D possibly matching TRBD1 (5 bases). The CDR3 runs 15 residues. CDR1 is LNHDA, CDR2 SQIVND, per germline (reference sequence). V was clipped by 3 bases and J by 6 bases, with 12 bases between them.

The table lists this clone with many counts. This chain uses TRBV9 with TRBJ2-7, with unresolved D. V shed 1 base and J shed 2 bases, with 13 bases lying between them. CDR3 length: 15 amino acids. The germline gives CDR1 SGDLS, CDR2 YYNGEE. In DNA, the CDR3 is TGTGCCAGCAGCGTATCTTACAAAGTAACCTACGAGCAGTACTTC. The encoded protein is CASSVSYKVTYEQYF. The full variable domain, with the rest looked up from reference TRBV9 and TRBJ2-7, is DSGVTQTPKHLITATGQRVTLRCSPRSGDLSVYWYQQSLDQGLQFLIQYYNGEERAKGNILERFSAQQFPDLHSELNLSSLELGDSALYFCASSVSYKVTYEQYFGPGTRLTVT.

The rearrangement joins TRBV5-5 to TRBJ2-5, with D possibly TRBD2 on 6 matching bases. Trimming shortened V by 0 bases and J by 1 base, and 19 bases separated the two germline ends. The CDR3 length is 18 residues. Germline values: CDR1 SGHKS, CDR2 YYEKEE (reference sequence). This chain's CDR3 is CASSLGWASGGIQETQYF. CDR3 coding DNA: TGTGCCAGCAGCTTGGGTTGGGCTAGTGGGGGGATCCAAGAGACCCAGTACTTC. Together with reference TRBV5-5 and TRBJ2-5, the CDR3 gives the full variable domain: DAGVTQSPTHLIKTRGQQVTLRCSPISGHKSVSWYQQVLGQGPQFIFQYYEKEERGRGNFPDRFSARQFPNYSSELNVNALLLGDSALYLCASSLGWASGGIQETQYFGPGTRLLVL.

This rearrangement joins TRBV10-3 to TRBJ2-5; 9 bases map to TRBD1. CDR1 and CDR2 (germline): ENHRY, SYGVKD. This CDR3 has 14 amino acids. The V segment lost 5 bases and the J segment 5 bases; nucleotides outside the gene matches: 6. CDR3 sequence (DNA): TGTGCCATCAGTCCAACAGGGGGCTTGGAGACCCAGTACTTC. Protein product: CAISPTGGLETQYF.

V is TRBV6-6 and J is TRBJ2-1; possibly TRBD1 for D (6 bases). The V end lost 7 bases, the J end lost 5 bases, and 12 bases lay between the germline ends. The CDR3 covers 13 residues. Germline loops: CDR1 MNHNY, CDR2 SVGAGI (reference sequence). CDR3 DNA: TGTGCCAGCACCACGGACAGTAACAATGAGCAGTTCTTC. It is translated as CASTTDSNNEQFF.

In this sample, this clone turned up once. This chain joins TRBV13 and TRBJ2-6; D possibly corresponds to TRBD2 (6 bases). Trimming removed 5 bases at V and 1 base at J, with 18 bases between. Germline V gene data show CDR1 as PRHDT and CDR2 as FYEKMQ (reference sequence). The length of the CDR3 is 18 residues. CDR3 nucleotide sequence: TGTGCCAGCAGCCCGGGGAGGACCTGGGGGTCTGGGGCCAACGTCCTGACTTTC. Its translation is CASSPGRTWGSGANVLTF.

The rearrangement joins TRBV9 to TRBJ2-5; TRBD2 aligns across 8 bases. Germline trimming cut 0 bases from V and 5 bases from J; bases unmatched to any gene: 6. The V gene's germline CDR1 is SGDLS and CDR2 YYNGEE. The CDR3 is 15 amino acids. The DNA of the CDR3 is TGTGCCAGCAGCGTAGACGGGACTAGTAGGGAGACCCAGTACTTC. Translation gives CASSVDGTSRETQYF.

The CDR3 is CASSGQGASTYHTEAFF. Here the CDR3 DNA reads TGTGCCAGCAGTGGGCAGGGGGCCTCTACTTACCACACTGAAGCTTTCTTT. The J gene is TRBJ1-1, the V gene TRBV6-2 or TRBV6-3; 8 bases agree with TRBD1. The CDR3 covers 17 residues. CDR1 and CDR2 from the germline V gene are MNHEY and SVGEGT. V lost 5 bases and J lost 3; bases outside the gene matches: 14.

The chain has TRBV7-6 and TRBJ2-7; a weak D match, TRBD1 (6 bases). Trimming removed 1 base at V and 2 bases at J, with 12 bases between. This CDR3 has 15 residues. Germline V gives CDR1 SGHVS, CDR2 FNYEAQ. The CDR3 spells CASSLGSGGAYEQYF. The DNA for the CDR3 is TGTGCCAGCAGCTTAGGTAGTGGGGGCGCCTACGAGCAGTACTTC.

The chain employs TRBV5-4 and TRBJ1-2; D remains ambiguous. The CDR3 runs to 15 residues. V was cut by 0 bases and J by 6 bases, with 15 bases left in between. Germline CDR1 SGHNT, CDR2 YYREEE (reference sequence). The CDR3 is CASSLEVSWADGYTF. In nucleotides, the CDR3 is TGTGCCAGCAGCTTGGAGGTCAGTTGGGCTGATGGCTACACCTTC.

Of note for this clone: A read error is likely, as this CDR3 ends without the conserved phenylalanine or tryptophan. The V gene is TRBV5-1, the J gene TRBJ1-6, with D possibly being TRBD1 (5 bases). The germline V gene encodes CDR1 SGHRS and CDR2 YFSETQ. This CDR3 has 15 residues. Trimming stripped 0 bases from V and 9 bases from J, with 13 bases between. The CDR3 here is CASSLEGGTGSPLHL. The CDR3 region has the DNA TGCGCCAGCAGCTTGGAGGGAGGGACTGGTTCACCCCTCCACCTT.

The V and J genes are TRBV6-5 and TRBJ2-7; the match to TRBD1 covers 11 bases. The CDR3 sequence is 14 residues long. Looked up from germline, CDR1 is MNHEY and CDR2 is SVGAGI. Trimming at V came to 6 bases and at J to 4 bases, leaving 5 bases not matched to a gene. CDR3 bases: TGTGCCAGCAGCCTAGGACAGGGGGCTTACGAGCAGTACTTC. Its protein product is CASSLGQGAYEQYF.

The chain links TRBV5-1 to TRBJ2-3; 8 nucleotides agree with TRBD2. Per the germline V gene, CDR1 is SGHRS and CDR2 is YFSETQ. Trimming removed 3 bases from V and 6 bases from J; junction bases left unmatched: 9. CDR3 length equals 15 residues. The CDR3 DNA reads TGCGCCAGCAGCTCAGGGAGCGGGGGTCTTGATACGCAGTATTTT. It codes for CASSSGSGGLDTQYF.

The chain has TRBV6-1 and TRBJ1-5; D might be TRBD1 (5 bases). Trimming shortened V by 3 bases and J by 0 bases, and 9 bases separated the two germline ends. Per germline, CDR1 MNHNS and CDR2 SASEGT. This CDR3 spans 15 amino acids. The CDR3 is CASSDRDPSNQPQHF. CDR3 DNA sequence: TGTGCCAGCAGTGACAGGGATCCTAGCAATCAGCCCCAGCATTTT.

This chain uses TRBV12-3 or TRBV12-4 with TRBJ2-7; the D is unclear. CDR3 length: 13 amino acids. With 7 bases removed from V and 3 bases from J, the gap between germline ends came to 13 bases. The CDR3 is CASTRTNDYEQYF. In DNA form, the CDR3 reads TGTGCCAGCACCCGGACCAATGACTACGAGCAGTACTTC.

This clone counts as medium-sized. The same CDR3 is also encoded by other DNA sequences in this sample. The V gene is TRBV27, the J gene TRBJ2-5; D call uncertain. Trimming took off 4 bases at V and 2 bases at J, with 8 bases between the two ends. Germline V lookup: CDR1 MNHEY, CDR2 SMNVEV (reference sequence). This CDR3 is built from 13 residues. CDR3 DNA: TGTGCCAGCAGTTCCCGGTGGCAAGAGACCCAGTACTTC. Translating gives CASSSRWQETQYF.

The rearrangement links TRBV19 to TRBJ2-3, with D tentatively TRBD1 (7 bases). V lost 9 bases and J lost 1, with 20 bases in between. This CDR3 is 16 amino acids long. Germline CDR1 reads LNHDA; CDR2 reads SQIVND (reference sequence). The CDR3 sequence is CASRGGGSLRTDTQYF. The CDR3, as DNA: TGTGCCAGCCGCGGAGGGGGCTCCCTGCGCACAGATACGCAGTATTTT. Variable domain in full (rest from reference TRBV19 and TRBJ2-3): DGGITQSPKYLFRKEGQNVTLSCEQNLNHDAMYWYRQDPGQGLRLIYYSQIVNDFQKGDIAEGYSVSREKKESFPLTVTSAQKNPTAFYLCASRGGGSLRTDTQYFGPGTRLTVL.